This T cell receptor beta chain was captured by sequencing in a study of cytotoxic CD8 clonotypes in ibrutinib-treated CLL. Germline values: CDR1 SEHNR, CDR2 FQNEAQ (reference sequence). The V gene end was trimmed by 0 bases and the J gene end by 0 bases; junction bases not matched to a gene: 5. The CDR3 is 17 residues long. The data were produced by immunoSEQ multiplex PCR, yet TCRdb's version contains in-frame clones alone and is incomplete. The table includes roughly 300,000 clones, approximately 76% detected once. The V and J genes are TRBV7-9 and TRBJ2-3; TRBD2 agrees at 8 bases. This TCR was sampled from a human donor with chronic lymphocytic leukemia. The sample in question was PBMCs, obtained at disease progression, from a patient treated with ibrutinib. The CDR3 DNA reads TGTGCCAGCAGCTTAGCGCGGCTAGCGGGCAGCACAGATACGCAGTATTTT. Amino acid sequence: CASSLARLAGSTDTQYF.